This T cell receptor beta chain was profiled in a study of shared clonotypes between healthy human individuals. Study-level background: The plates for each donor numbered three CD4 naive, three CD4 memory, two CD8 naive and one CD8 memory. General study findings and limits: Even with large depth, rarefaction showed that sorted-subset sequencing was incomplete. Some clonotypes were shared by all four sorted-subset donors, while others were not shared. The non-shared ones had lower generation probabilities than the shared ones.

The V gene's germline CDR1 is MDHEN and CDR2 SYDVKM. The V segment lost 5 bases and the J segment 2 bases; nucleotides outside the gene matches: 3. The CDR3 loop spans 14 amino acids. Data came from immunoSEQ multiplex PCR; TCRdb stores just in-frame clones and leaves some out. The sample holds around 2.1 million clones, about 92% seen once. Naive CD8 cells, CD45RO-negative and positively selected for CCR7, excluded terminally differentiated effector memory CD45RA+ cells. In the case of this clone: No antigen is known for it. Other DNA sequences from this sample encode an identical CDR3 as well.

V gene TRBV28 combines with J gene TRBJ1-3; 7 positions match TRBD1. The clonotype originates from a young man in good health. Some clones in this sample may be carry-over from other donors' samples. Sequenced: naive CD8+ T cells from PBMCs. As DNA, the CDR3 is TGTGCCAGCAGTCCAGGGGGTCCTGGAAACACCATATATTTT. It is translated as CASSPGGPGNTIYF.